These 27 T cell receptor beta chains came from one sample sequenced in a study of technical replicates of blood from several donors. The assay was immunoSEQ multiplex PCR, and TCRdb's table has in-frame clones only and misses some. This table has approximately 100,000 clones, approximately 96% appearing once. The sequenced sample was T cells isolated from PBMCs. The receptors were gathered from a human donor in good health.

The rearrangement uses TRBV5-1 and TRBJ1-2; 7 positions agree with TRBD1. The CDR3 covers 18 residues. CDR1 and CDR2 (germline): SGHRS, YFSETQ. The trim removed 0 bases at V and 4 bases at J, leaving 15 bases unmatched. The CDR3 is CASSLAPVGQAVFYGYTF. CDR3 nucleotides: TGCGCCAGCAGCTTGGCCCCGGTAGGACAGGCTGTTTTCTATGGCTACACCTTC.

V gene TRBV2 combines with J gene TRBJ2-5; 8 bases map to TRBD2. Losses at the gene ends were 5 bases for V and 5 bases for J; bases not matched to a gene: 10. Germline CDR1 reads SNHLY; CDR2 reads FYNNEI. The CDR3 length is 15 residues. The CDR3 DNA reads as TGTGCCAGCAGTCCCAACGGACTAGCACGGGAGACCCAGTACTTC. As protein: CASSPNGLARETQYF.

V is TRBV19 and J is TRBJ1-1; TRBD1 agrees at 9 bases. V lost 3 bases to trimming and J lost 3 bases; unmatched junction nucleotides: 8. Germline V gene data show CDR1 as LNHDA and CDR2 as SQIVND (reference sequence). The CDR3 runs 16 residues. In DNA form, the CDR3 reads TGTGCCAGTAGTATGTCCACAGGGGGCGCGTACACTGAAGCTTTCTTT. It specifies CASSMSTGGAYTEAFF.

The chain has TRBV10-2 and TRBJ1-2; D is ambiguous. The V end was cut by 2 bases, the J end by 5 bases, with 6 bases between. CDR3 length equals 12 residues. Per the germline V gene, CDR1 is WSHSY and CDR2 is SAAADI. The CDR3 DNA sequence: TGCGCCAGCAGTGAGGCGGGGTATGGCTACACCTTC. This translates into CASSEAGYGYTF.

The chain has TRBV5-1 and TRBJ2-7, with 9 nucleotides matching TRBD1. The trim removed 9 bases at V and 3 bases at J, leaving 16 bases unmatched. Germline assignment: CDR1 SGHRS and CDR2 YFSETQ. This CDR3 contains 16 residues. The CDR3, as DNA: TGCGCCATCACTCATGCCTCGGGACAGGGTCTCTACGAGCAGTACTTC. It is translated as CAITHASGQGLYEQYF.

The J gene is TRBJ2-5, the V gene TRBV10-3; D might be TRBD1 (8 bases). V was cut by 0 bases and J by 1 base, with 18 bases left in between. This CDR3 spans 18 amino acids. Germline V gene sequence: CDR1 ENHRY, CDR2 SYGVKD. CDR3 loop: CAISESTGRGTGQETQYF. CDR3 nucleotide sequence: TGTGCCATCAGTGAGTCGACGGGGCGGGGGACAGGCCAAGAGACCCAGTACTTC.

V usage is TRBV21-1 and J usage is TRBJ2-1; the tabulated D call, TRBD1, remains unverified against the DNA. TRBV21-1 is recorded as a pseudogene. This CDR3 has 14 amino acids. The CDR3 protein is CASSITNSNGEQFF. The CDR3 nucleotides are TGTGCCAGCAGCATAACGAACAGTAACGGTGAGCAGTTCTTC.

This clone was detected only once. J is TRBJ1-4 and V is TRBV6-5; D may be TRBD1 (6 bases). V was clipped by 9 bases and J by 0 bases, with 11 bases between them. This CDR3 has 14 amino acids. Germline loops: CDR1 MNHEY, CDR2 SVGAGI. In DNA, the CDR3 is TGTGCCAGTCGACAGGATGCAACTAATGAAAAACTGTTTTTT. Protein product: CASRQDATNEKLFF.

The chain couples TRBV5-1 to TRBJ2-2, with TRBD1 matching over 10 bases. J gave up 7 bases and V 7 bases, and 13 bases lay outside the gene matches. In germline, CDR1 is SGHRS, CDR2 YFSETQ. The CDR3 sequence is 16 residues long. CDR3 sequence reads: CASRRLDRGQGGELFF. Written as DNA, the CDR3 is TGCGCCAGCCGTAGACTAGACAGGGGGCAAGGCGGGGAGCTGTTTTTT.

The chain has TRBV18 and TRBJ1-4, with D unclear. The germline gives CDR1 KGHSH, CDR2 LQKENI. V lost 6 bases and J lost 5, with 13 bases in between. CDR3 length equals 14 residues. This CDR3 reads CASSRDGKNEKLFF. The CDR3 DNA is TGTGCCAGCTCCCGCGACGGGAAGAATGAAAAACTGTTTTTT.

V is TRBV5-1 and J is TRBJ1-5; the match to TRBD1 covers 9 bases. Trimming removed 0 bases from V and 5 bases from J; junction bases left unmatched: 3. CDR1 SGHRS and CDR2 YFSETQ come from the germline V gene. The CDR3 runs to 15 residues. The CDR3: CASSLEGQGHQPQHF. CDR3 DNA: TGCGCCAGCAGCTTGGAGGGACAGGGTCATCAGCCCCAGCATTTT.

The chain links TRBV6-5 to TRBJ1-4; D possibly corresponds to TRBD1 (5 bases). The CDR3 contains 13 residues. Germline V gene lookup returns CDR1 MNHEY and CDR2 SVGAGI. Trimming took 2 bases from V and 13 from J, leaving 14 bases between them. The DNA for the CDR3 is TGTGCCAGCAGTTACCAATTATCAGGGCGACTGTTTTTT. It yields the protein CASSYQLSGRLFF.

This chain uses TRBV27 with TRBJ2-1; D possibly corresponds to TRBD2 (6 bases). This CDR3 has 14 residues. Trimming stripped 5 bases from V and 7 bases from J, with 15 bases between. Germline CDR1 and CDR2: MNHEY and SMNVEV (reference sequence). The CDR3 nucleotides are TGTGCCAGCAGTAATCGGAGGGGTGGAAATGAGCAGTTCTTC. As protein: CASSNRRGGNEQFF.

This chain uses TRBV21-1 with TRBJ2-5; the table calls TRBD2, which could not be checked here. TRBV21-1 is a pseudogene. CDR3 length: 15 amino acids. The CDR3 bases are TGTGCCAGCATCCCGGACAAGGGGGGGCGGGAGACCCAGTACTTC. It codes for CASIPDKGGRETQYF.

The chain is built from TRBV14 and TRBJ1-4; 10 bases are a match to TRBD1. V trimming: 4 bases; J trimming: 7 bases; junction bases outside the gene matches: 6. The CDR3 extends over 15 amino acids. Germline V gives CDR1 SGHDN, CDR2 FVKESK. CDR3 amino acids: CASSLYDRGREKLFF. The CDR3 nucleotides read TGTGCCAGCAGCCTTTACGACAGGGGGCGTGAAAAACTGTTTTTT.

V usage is TRBV19 and J usage is TRBJ2-3; TRBD2 agrees at 11 bases. Germline trimming cut 4 bases from V and 5 bases from J; bases unmatched to any gene: 8. CDR1 and CDR2 from the germline V gene are LNHDA and SQIVND (reference sequence). The length of the CDR3 is 16 residues. CDR3 protein: CASSTQLAGDVDTQYF. In nucleotides, the CDR3 is TGTGCCAGTAGTACCCAACTAGCGGGGGACGTAGATACGCAGTATTTT.

In this sample, this clone turned up once. The rearrangement links TRBV5-4 to TRBJ1-4; tentatively, D is TRBD1 (5 bases). This CDR3 has 15 amino acids. Germline loops: CDR1 SGHNT, CDR2 YYREEE (reference sequence). V shed 4 bases and J shed 8 bases, with 18 bases lying between them. The CDR3 here is CASSGTTDPGEKLFF. The DNA for the CDR3 is TGTGCCAGCAGCGGAACGACAGATCCCGGGGAAAAACTGTTTTTT.

The chain couples TRBV7-2 to TRBJ2-5; weak D call: TRBD1 (6 bases). The CDR3 is 12 amino acids. The V end was cut by 5 bases, the J end by 8 bases, with 12 bases between. CDR1 and CDR2 from the germline V gene are SGHTA and FQGNSA. CDR3 region: CASSPEGGTQYF. CDR3 coding DNA: TGTGCCAGCAGCCCTGAAGGGGGAACCCAGTACTTC.

The CDR3 DNA is TGTGCCAGCGGAGGGAAGGGCTCGAACACCGGGGAGCTGTTTTTT. Translating gives CASGGKGSNTGELFF. V and J are TRBV9 and TRBJ2-2; weak D call: TRBD2 (6 bases). The V end lost 7 bases, the J end lost 0 bases, and 13 bases lay between the germline ends. Germline CDR1 and CDR2: SGDLS and YYNGEE. CDR3 size: 15 residues. Looking up the rest from reference TRBV9 and TRBJ2-2 gives the full variable domain: DSGVTQTPKHLITATGQRVTLRCSPRSGDLSVYWYQQSLDQGLQFLIQYYNGEERAKGNILERFSAQQFPDLHSELNLSSLELGDSALYFCASGGKGSNTGELFFGEGSRLTVL.

This sequence joins TRBV27 and TRBJ2-7; 7 bases align to TRBD1. This CDR3 is built from 19 residues. CDR1 is MNHEY and CDR2 is SMNVEV in the germline V gene (reference sequence). Trimming removed 4 bases from V and 2 bases from J; junction bases left unmatched: 20. CDR3 amino acids: CASSSRQGSPRLSPYEQYF. As DNA, the CDR3 is TGTGCCAGCAGTTCCCGACAGGGATCCCCTCGTCTATCCCCCTACGAGCAGTACTTC.

V is TRBV9 and J is TRBJ2-3, with TRBD1 identical over 8 bases. This CDR3 region has 15 residues. V was pared by 3 bases and J by 4 bases, with 7 bases of the junction left unmatched. The V gene's germline CDR1 is SGDLS and CDR2 YYNGEE. The CDR3 is CASSGIGTGADTQYF. The CDR3, as DNA: TGTGCCAGCAGCGGAATCGGGACAGGAGCAGATACGCAGTATTTT.

The rearrangement uses TRBV28 and TRBJ2-7; D is possibly TRBD2 (6 bases). V was shortened by 9 bases and J by 5 bases, with 20 bases between the two germline ends. CDR1 and CDR2 from the germline V gene are MDHEN and SYDVKM. The CDR3 is 14 amino acids. The CDR3 region is CASGGLPGVHEQYF. The CDR3 DNA reads TGTGCCAGTGGAGGGCTACCTGGAGTCCACGAGCAGTACTTC.

This chain joins TRBV7-2 and TRBJ1-4; D is perhaps TRBD1 (5 bases). The CDR3 extends over 17 amino acids. The V gene's germline CDR1 is SGHTA and CDR2 FQGNSA. V was trimmed by 0 bases and J by 1 base, leaving 12 bases between them. CDR3 in DNA: TGTGCCAGCAGCTTAGCGGGGCCCGGGCAAACTAATGAAAAACTGTTTTTT. It is translated as CASSLAGPGQTNEKLFF. The variable domain in full, completed from reference TRBV7-2 and TRBJ1-4, reads GAGVSQSPSNKVTEKGKDVELRCDPISGHTALYWYRQSLGQGLEFLIYFQGNSAPDKSGLPSDRFSAERTGGSVSTLTIQRTQQEDSAVYLCASSLAGPGQTNEKLFFGSGTQLSVL.

The chain links TRBV2 to TRBJ2-7, with 13 nucleotides matching TRBD2. The germline V gene encodes CDR1 SNHLY and CDR2 FYNNEI. V was clipped by 4 bases and J by 10 bases; unmatched bases: 7. This CDR3 comprises 14 residues. The CDR3 region has the DNA TGTGCCAGCAGTGTACTAGCGGGAGGGCCGGAACAGTACTTC. It yields the protein CASSVLAGGPEQYF.

The chain employs TRBV29-1 and TRBJ2-7; D is possibly TRBD2 (5 bases). In germline, CDR1 is SQVTM, CDR2 ANQGSEA. Trimming pared 6 bases from V and 3 bases from J, leaving 9 bases between. There are 11 residues in the CDR3. The CDR3 nucleotides read TGCAGCGTCGACGACTACTACGAGCAGTACTTC. This sequence encodes CSVDDYYEQYF.

The chain uses TRBV2 and TRBJ2-5; no firm D call. Trimming took 4 bases from V and 1 from J, leaving 7 bases between them. This CDR3 has 13 amino acids. In germline, CDR1 is SNHLY, CDR2 FYNNEI. As DNA, the CDR3 is TGTGCCAGCAGTGGGGCCGCCCAAGAGACCCAGTACTTC. Its protein is CASSGAAQETQYF.

This chain uses TRBV28 with TRBJ1-2, with D unclear. CDR1 MDHEN and CDR2 SYDVKM come from the germline V gene. Trimming left V 2 bases short and J 5 bases short, with 9 bases between. The CDR3 contains 13 residues. The CDR3 bases are TGTGCCAGCAGTTTACCCACAAGTTATGGCTACACCTTC. This translates into CASSLPTSYGYTF.